A selection of T cell receptor beta chains follows, all from one sample in a study of neurological immune-mediated disorders. From the 5' RACE reads, TCRdb called clonotypes with MiXCR, one entry per CDR3 protein. The sample lists roughly 30,000 distinct CDR3 sequences, 5% to 8% seen once, with roughly 8.5% in the top ten. Sequencing was carried out using PBMCs. The source is a woman between 50 and 59 years old in good health. The CDR3 runs from the conserved cysteine through the conserved F or W. D genes are given only for firm matches. Only some rows state a clone size, as once, few, many or a class for expanded clones.

v_gene: TRBV7-2
j_gene: TRBJ2-1
d_gene: .
abundance: many
CDR3nt: TGTGCCAGCAGCTTAAGGTGGGAGGCCCTGGAAGGGCAGTTCTTC
CDR3aa: CASSLRWEALEGQFF

v_gene: TRBV5-1
j_gene: TRBJ2-5
d_gene: .
abundance: many
CDR3nt: TGCGCCAGCAGCCGATCCCAAGAGACCCAGTACTTC
CDR3aa: CASSRSQETQYF

v_gene: TRBV5-1
j_gene: TRBJ2-2
d_gene: .
abundance: many
CDR3nt: TGCGCCAGCAGCTTGATCGCAGGGCAGAACACCGGGGAGCTGTTTTTT
CDR3aa: CASSLIAGQNTGELFF

v_gene: TRBV19
j_gene: TRBJ2-1
d_gene: TRBD1
abundance: many
CDR3nt: TGTGCCAGTAGTATTAAGGGACAGGGGATGGGGATTGAGCAGTTCTTC
CDR3aa: CASSIKGQGMGIEQFF

v_gene: TRBV5-6
j_gene: TRBJ1-1
d_gene: .
abundance: many
CDR3nt: TGTGCCAGCAGCTTGGCGGCGCCGAACACTGAAGCTTTCTTT
CDR3aa: CASSLAAPNTEAFF

v_gene: TRBV28
j_gene: TRBJ2-7
d_gene: TRBD2
abundance: many
CDR3nt: TGTGCCAGCAGTGATCTAGCGGGGGGCTCCTACGAGCAGTACTTC
CDR3aa: CASSDLAGGSYEQYF

v_gene: TRBV25-1
j_gene: TRBJ1-5
d_gene: TRBD1
abundance: many
CDR3nt: TGTGCCAGCAGTGAGACCGGGACAGGGGGCAATCAGCCCCAGCATTTT
CDR3aa: CASSETGTGGNQPQHF

v_gene: TRBV20-1
j_gene: TRBJ2-1
d_gene: TRBD2
abundance: many
CDR3nt: TGCAGTGCTAGATCCCTCGGGGCGGGGGTAAGCAATGAGCAGTTCTTC
CDR3aa: CSARSLGAGVSNEQFF

v_gene: TRBV5-1
j_gene: TRBJ2-2
d_gene: .
abundance: many
CDR3nt: TGCGCCAGCAGCTTAACAGGGCAGAACACCGGGGAGCTGTTTTTT
CDR3aa: CASSLTGQNTGELFF

v_gene: TRBV7-3
j_gene: TRBJ2-6
d_gene: .
abundance: .
CDR3nt: TGTGCCAGCTCAACCTCTGGGGCCAACGTCCTGACTTTC
CDR3aa: CASSTSGANVLTF

v_gene: TRBV20-1
j_gene: TRBJ2-2
d_gene: .
abundance: many
CDR3nt: TGCAGTGTCCTACCGACCAACACCGGGGAGCTGTTTTTT
CDR3aa: CSVLPTNTGELFF

v_gene: TRBV6-5
j_gene: TRBJ2-3
d_gene: TRBD2
abundance: many
CDR3nt: TGTGCCAGCAGACTAGCGGGAAGTCGGACAGATACGCAGTATTTT
CDR3aa: CASRLAGSRTDTQYF

v_gene: TRBV7-7
j_gene: TRBJ2-2
d_gene: .
abundance: many
CDR3nt: TGTGCCAGCGGGCCTTCGGCTCTGAGGGGCACCGGGGAGCTGTTTTTT
CDR3aa: CASGPSALRGTGELFF

v_gene: TRBV7-9
j_gene: TRBJ2-2
d_gene: TRBD2
abundance: many
CDR3nt: TGTGCCAGCAGCCCAGGACTAGCGTCCGGGGAGCTGTTTTTT
CDR3aa: CASSPGLASGELFF

v_gene: TRBV28
j_gene: TRBJ2-1
d_gene: TRBD2
abundance: many
CDR3nt: TGTGCCAGCACTAGCGGGCCTATTGGAGAGCAGTTCTTC
CDR3aa: CASTSGPIGEQFF

v_gene: TRBV6-6
j_gene: TRBJ1-1
d_gene: .
abundance: many
CDR3nt: TGTGCCAGCAGTCAAACAGGCTTAAGGACTGAAGCTTTCTTT
CDR3aa: CASSQTGLRTEAFF

v_gene: TRBV5-1
j_gene: TRBJ2-4
d_gene: TRBD1
abundance: many
CDR3nt: TGCGCCAGCAGCTTGGTATCGGGACAGAAAAACATTCAGTACTTC
CDR3aa: CASSLVSGQKNIQYF

v_gene: TRBV7-6
j_gene: TRBJ2-7
d_gene: .
abundance: many
CDR3nt: TGTGCCAGCAGCTCCCTTAGCCGGGGGCCCTACGAGCAGTACTTC
CDR3aa: CASSSLSRGPYEQYF

v_gene: TRBV5-1
j_gene: TRBJ2-7
d_gene: TRBD2
abundance: many
CDR3nt: TGCGCCAGCAGCCCGGGACTAGCGGGAAGTCGGTCCTCATACGAGCAGTACTTC
CDR3aa: CASSPGLAGSRSSYEQYF

v_gene: TRBV7-6
j_gene: TRBJ2-1
d_gene: .
abundance: many
CDR3nt: TGTGCCAGCAGCTCTCGGGATGTGAATGAGCAGTTCTTC
CDR3aa: CASSSRDVNEQFF

v_gene: TRBV5-1
j_gene: TRBJ2-1
d_gene: TRBD2
abundance: many
CDR3nt: TGCGCCAGCAGCTTGGCCCTTGCGGGAGGCTACAATGAGCAGTTCTTC
CDR3aa: CASSLALAGGYNEQFF

v_gene: TRBV29-1
j_gene: TRBJ2-1
d_gene: .
abundance: many
CDR3nt: TGCAGCGTTGACGGCTACAATGAGCAGTTCTTC
CDR3aa: CSVDGYNEQFF

v_gene: TRBV9
j_gene: TRBJ1-4
d_gene: TRBD1
abundance: many
CDR3nt: TGTGCCAGCAGCGTAGGAGGGACAGGGTATGAAAAACTGTTTTTT
CDR3aa: CASSVGGTGYEKLFF

v_gene: TRBV7-6
j_gene: TRBJ1-3
d_gene: .
abundance: many
CDR3nt: TGTGCCAGCAGCTTAGTGGCAGGCTCTGGAAACACCATATATTTT
CDR3aa: CASSLVAGSGNTIYF

v_gene: TRBV20-1
j_gene: TRBJ1-5
d_gene: .
abundance: many
CDR3nt: TGCAGTGCACTCACACCTCGGGACACGTGGAGCAATCAGCCCCAGCATTTT
CDR3aa: CSALTPRDTWSNQPQHF

v_gene: TRBV7-9
j_gene: TRBJ2-1
d_gene: TRBD2
abundance: medium-sized
CDR3nt: TGTGCCAGCAGCCCAACTAGCGGGAGCTACAATGAGCAGTTCTTC
CDR3aa: CASSPTSGSYNEQFF

v_gene: TRBV7-2
j_gene: TRBJ2-3
d_gene: .
abundance: many
CDR3nt: TGTGCCAGCAGCCGCTTCAGGGAGCTTCCACAACACACAGATACGCAGTATTTT
CDR3aa: CASSRFRELPQHTDTQYF

v_gene: TRBV5-1
j_gene: TRBJ2-1
d_gene: TRBD2
abundance: many
CDR3nt: TGCGCCAGCAGTTCGGGACTAGCGGGTCCGAGCTCCTACAATGAGCAGTTCTTC
CDR3aa: CASSSGLAGPSSYNEQFF

v_gene: TRBV7-9
j_gene: TRBJ2-3
d_gene: TRBD2
abundance: many
CDR3nt: TGTGCCAGCAGCTTAGGGCCAGCGGGGAGCACAGATACGCAGTATTTT
CDR3aa: CASSLGPAGSTDTQYF

v_gene: TRBV29-1
j_gene: TRBJ1-1
d_gene: .
abundance: many
CDR3nt: TGCAGCGTTGTCCTAGGTGAAGCTTTCTTT
CDR3aa: CSVVLGEAFF

v_gene: TRBV5-1
j_gene: TRBJ2-4
d_gene: TRBD1
abundance: many
CDR3nt: TGCGCCAGCAGCTTCGAGACAGGGCCGGCCAAAAACATTCAGTACTTC
CDR3aa: CASSFETGPAKNIQYF

v_gene: TRBV5-5
j_gene: TRBJ1-1
d_gene: .
abundance: many
CDR3nt: TGTGCCAGCAGCTTGTATAGGGGGAACACTGAAGCTTTCTTT
CDR3aa: CASSLYRGNTEAFF

v_gene: TRBV11-2
j_gene: TRBJ1-5
d_gene: .
abundance: many
CDR3nt: TGTGCCAGCAGCTTAGTTGGAGGGAATCAGCCCCAGCATTTT
CDR3aa: CASSLVGGNQPQHF

v_gene: TRBV29-1
j_gene: TRBJ2-7
d_gene: TRBD1
abundance: many
CDR3nt: TGCAGCGTCGGGACAGGCGAGCAGTACTTC
CDR3aa: CSVGTGEQYF

v_gene: TRBV7-2
j_gene: TRBJ2-1
d_gene: .
abundance: many
CDR3nt: TGTGCCAGCAGCTTCCAGACTGTCCGCAATGAGCAGTTCTTC
CDR3aa: CASSFQTVRNEQFF

v_gene: TRBV10-1
j_gene: TRBJ2-1
d_gene: TRBD1
abundance: many
CDR3nt: TGCGCCAGCAGTGAGGTCGGGACAGGGTATAGTTCAGATGAGCAGTTCTTC
CDR3aa: CASSEVGTGYSSDEQFF

v_gene: TRBV7-2
j_gene: TRBJ2-7
d_gene: .
abundance: many
CDR3nt: TGTGCCAGCAGCTTAGATCAGAGCCCCAGCTCCTACGAGCAGTACTTC
CDR3aa: CASSLDQSPSSYEQYF

v_gene: TRBV6-5
j_gene: TRBJ2-2
d_gene: TRBD1
abundance: many
CDR3nt: TGTGCCAGCAGTCAACAGGGGGCAGTGTCCGGGGAGCTGTTTTTT
CDR3aa: CASSQQGAVSGELFF

v_gene: TRBV3-1
j_gene: TRBJ1-1
d_gene: .
abundance: many
CDR3nt: TGTGCCAGCAGCCACGACCCCCGGGCTGAAGCTTTCTTT
CDR3aa: CASSHDPRAEAFF

v_gene: TRBV20-1
j_gene: TRBJ1-1
d_gene: .
abundance: many
CDR3nt: TGCAGTGCTAGAGGATTGAGCGGCCTAAACACTGAAGCTTTCTTT
CDR3aa: CSARGLSGLNTEAFF

v_gene: TRBV29-1
j_gene: TRBJ1-4
d_gene: .
abundance: many
CDR3nt: TGCAGCGTTTCGGGGGCTGGTGAAAAACTGTTTTTT
CDR3aa: CSVSGAGEKLFF

v_gene: TRBV7-3
j_gene: TRBJ2-3
d_gene: TRBD2
abundance: many
CDR3nt: TGTGCCAGCAGCATAGGGACTAGCGTCGACACAGATACGCAGTATTTT
CDR3aa: CASSIGTSVDTDTQYF

v_gene: TRBV5-1
j_gene: TRBJ1-6
d_gene: .
abundance: many
CDR3nt: TGCGCCAGCAGCTTGGAGGGGCTACGATCACCCCTCCACTTT
CDR3aa: CASSLEGLRSPLHF

v_gene: TRBV20-1
j_gene: TRBJ2-1
d_gene: TRBD2
abundance: .
CDR3nt: TGCAGTGCTACCACCGGGACTAGCGGCCTCAATGAGCAGTTCTTC
CDR3aa: CSATTGTSGLNEQFF

v_gene: TRBV9
j_gene: TRBJ2-5
d_gene: TRBD1
abundance: few
CDR3nt: TGTGCCAGCAGCAAACTACAGGGGGAGACCCAGTACTTC
CDR3aa: CASSKLQGETQYF

v_gene: TRBV20-1
j_gene: TRBJ1-2
d_gene: .
abundance: many
CDR3nt: TGCAGTGCTAGAGATCAGAGAGGGTCGGGCTACACCTTC
CDR3aa: CSARDQRGSGYTF

v_gene: TRBV10-3
j_gene: TRBJ2-3
d_gene: TRBD2
abundance: many
CDR3nt: TGTGCCATCGTTAGCGGGAGTGGAGATACGCAGTATTTT
CDR3aa: CAIVSGSGDTQYF

v_gene: TRBV28
j_gene: TRBJ1-1
d_gene: .
abundance: many
CDR3nt: TGTGCCAGCAGTCCAGGGGCGCTGAACACTGAAGCTTTCTTT
CDR3aa: CASSPGALNTEAFF

v_gene: TRBV20-1
j_gene: TRBJ2-5
d_gene: .
abundance: many
CDR3nt: TGCAGTGCTAGAAAAAACGCCAGGGACTTTGTTATATTC
CDR3aa: CSARKNARDFVIF

v_gene: TRBV7-2
j_gene: TRBJ2-1
d_gene: .
abundance: many
CDR3nt: TGTGCCAGCAGCATTAGACAGGTCTCCTACAATGAGCAGTTCTTC
CDR3aa: CASSIRQVSYNEQFF

v_gene: TRBV19
j_gene: TRBJ1-4
d_gene: .
abundance: few
CDR3nt: TGTGCCAGTAGTACCCGTCACAGTGAAAAACTGTTTTTT
CDR3aa: CASSTRHSEKLFF

v_gene: TRBV2
j_gene: TRBJ1-1
d_gene: .
abundance: .
CDR3nt: TGTGCCAGTAAGCGAGACAGTCGTCGCGCTTTCTTT
CDR3aa: CASKRDSRRAFF